A single T cell receptor beta chain is shown here with its context. Its antigen is still unknown. Template switching appended UMIs that held a 6-nucleotide sample barcode. TCRalpha and TCRbeta cDNA went through two nested PCRs of about 15 and 9 cycles. Each CDR3 protein gets one entry in TCRdb, which reprocessed the 5' RACE reads and gives no DNA. The sample table sets out about 440,000 distinct CDR3 sequences. This specimen comes from a study of monozygotic twins with inflammatory bowel disease. Broader study findings: Relative clonotype sharing with others was diminished in IBD patients versus healthy twins, particularly with disease activity. Twins with IBD were found to have lower TCRbeta diversity (inverse Simpson) than healthy co-twins.

Looked up from germline, CDR1 is SGHTA and CDR2 is FQGTGA. The CDR3 runs to 14 residues. The origin of this receptor is a human donor with ulcerative colitis or Crohn's disease, or a healthy co-twin of an affected twin (not recorded which). The chain recombines TRBV7-3 with TRBJ2-3; the TCRdb call, TRBD2, lacks DNA for checking. Sample: blood. CDR3 in amino acids: CASSSTSGTDTQYF.